This TCR beta chain stems from a study of blood T cell repertoires in COVID-19. Study at large: T cells, B-cell-depleted T cells, or PBMCs provided the cDNA or gDNA that served as material.

Generated by immunoSEQ multiplex PCR, the TCRdb table keeps only in-frame clones and is missing some. Among fewer than 300,000 clones listed, about nine tenths were seen once. Trimming pared 6 bases from V and 1 base from J, leaving 10 bases between. The CDR3 is 14 amino acids. Germline-derived CDR1 and CDR2 are MNHEY and SMNVEV (reference sequence). This TCR derives from a man aged 50-60 years with COVID-19, enrolled during active disease. Specimen: peripheral blood. The chain recombines TRBV27 with TRBJ2-1; D gene unclear. The CDR3, as DNA: TGTGCCAGCAGCCCCGGTATATCCTACAATGAGCAGTTCTTC. This codes for CASSPGISYNEQFF.